The 30 T cell receptor beta chains below all came from one sample that was sequenced in a study of spatial heterogeneity in lung cancer. Specified time point: sample taken at primary tumor resection. Sequencing was performed on whole RNA extracted from tumor and nontumor lung tissue, or from frozen PBMC, and the material was left unsorted. TCRdb recomputed calls from the 5' RACE reads with MiXCR, one row per CDR3 protein. The sample has 6,000 to 8,000 distinct CDR3 sequences, 5% to 6% seen once. Here the sequenced sample was normal lung tissue next to the tumor, taken at surgery. The receptors shown here come from a female donor with early-stage non-small cell lung cancer.

Of note for this clonotype: Within a library made for alpha chains, this beta chain is off target, and its count is uninformative. The chain links TRBV10-2 to TRBJ1-1; perhaps TRBD1 as D (5 bases). Looked up from germline, CDR1 is WSHSY and CDR2 is SAAADI. The CDR3 is 15 amino acids. Trimming took off 6 bases at V and 4 bases at J, with 18 bases between the two ends. DNA of the CDR3: TGCGCCAGCAGCGATTCGGGCGGGGGAGGCACTGAAGCTTTCTTT. Protein sequence: CASSDSGGGGTEAFF.

This clonotype was counted at least ten times. This beta chain is a stray read from a library made for alpha chains; its abundance is not meaningful. The chain's CDR3 is CSASPQNTGELFF. The CDR3 DNA reads as TGCAGTGCTAGTCCCCAGAACACCGGGGAGCTGTTTTTT. The rearrangement joins TRBV20-1 to TRBJ2-2; D not certain. In germline, CDR1 is DFQATT, CDR2 SNEGSKA (reference sequence). The CDR3 length is 13 residues. Trimming took 3 bases from V and 1 from J, leaving 6 bases between them.

Ten or more counts support this clonotype. Since it is a stray read in a library aimed at alpha chains, this beta chain has a size that is not meaningful. The chain couples TRBV7-9 to TRBJ1-6; no definite D call. V was trimmed by 3 bases and J by 4 bases, leaving 7 bases between them. This CDR3 region has 14 residues. Germline V gene data show CDR1 as SEHNR and CDR2 as FQNEAQ (reference sequence). The CDR3 sequence: CASSLEQYNSPLHF. DNA for the CDR3: TGTGCCAGCAGCTTGGAACAGTATAATTCACCCCTCCACTTT.

This clonotype is termed medium-sized. Little can be read into the size of this beta chain, an off-target read in a library designed for alpha chains. This chain uses TRBV11-3 with TRBJ2-2; D perhaps matches TRBD1 (6 bases). This CDR3 is built from 14 residues. Trimming left V 4 bases short and J 4 bases short, with 10 bases between. Germline-derived CDR1 and CDR2 are SGHNT and YENEEA. CDR3 coding DNA: TGTGCCAGCAGCTCCAGGGGTGGCACCGGGGAGCTGTTTTTT. Amino acids: CASSSRGGTGELFF.

In this sample, this clonotype turned up once. A much larger clone sits a single nucleotide away, making a read error possible. This beta chain turned up in a library designed for alpha chains; as an off-target read, its abundance says little. The chain links TRBV15 to TRBJ1-5; the D is unclear. The CDR3 spans 15 residues. Germline values: CDR1 LNHNV, CDR2 YYDKDF (reference sequence). CDR3 in DNA: TGTGCCGCCAGCAGAGATGGGCAGCCTAATCAGCCCCAGCATTTT. Protein sequence: CAASRDGQPNQPQHF.

This clonotype is termed medium-sized. This beta chain was picked up by a library intended for alpha chains and is off target, so its count carries little meaning. The chain links TRBV4-1 to TRBJ2-5, with 8 bases identical to TRBD1. The CDR3 is 16 residues long. The V and J ends lost 3 bases and 0 bases, in that order; junction bases with no gene match: 6. Germline V gives CDR1 MGHRA, CDR2 YSYEKL. CDR3 region: CASSQLDRVDQETQYF. The CDR3 DNA is TGCGCCAGCAGCCAGCTGGACAGGGTGGACCAAGAGACCCAGTACTTC.

Within the sample, this clonotype is medium-sized. This beta chain lies outside the target of a library built for alpha chains; its clone size means little. CDR3 DNA: TGTGCCAGCAGCTTGGTGCAGAATGGCTACACCTTC. It is translated as CASSLVQNGYTF. The chain carries TRBV5-6 and TRBJ1-2; D unresolved. The CDR3 loop spans 12 amino acids. V gave up 0 bases and J gave up 6 bases, with 6 bases separating them. Germline CDR1 is SGHDT and CDR2 is YYEEEE.

This clonotype counts as medium-sized. The library was built for alpha chains, so this beta chain is an off-target read and its size means little. The V and J genes are TRBV19 and TRBJ2-3; D is possibly TRBD2 (5 bases). The CDR3 runs 15 residues. V was cut by 6 bases and J by 0 bases, with 13 bases left in between. Germline lookup yields CDR1 LNHDA and CDR2 SQIVND (reference sequence). CDR3 DNA sequence: TGTGCCAGTAGGCTTGGTAGCGCGAGCACAGATACGCAGTATTTT. It encodes CASRLGSASTDTQYF.

To note about this clonotype: This beta chain slipped into a library made for alpha chains as a stray read, so its size is not meaningful. The chain has TRBV28 and TRBJ1-5, with unresolved D. V lost 3 bases and J lost 0, with 6 bases in between. The CDR3 is 14 residues long. Germline V gives CDR1 MDHEN, CDR2 SYDVKM. The DNA for the CDR3 is TGTGCCAGCAGTTTCCAGATTAGCAATCAGCCCCAGCATTTT. Translated: CASSFQISNQPQHF.

In its sample, this clonotype was seen a few times. This beta chain is off target for a library built for alpha chains, so its abundance means little. J is TRBJ2-7 and V is TRBV7-9; TRBD2 agrees at 8 bases. This CDR3 contains 14 residues. From germline, CDR1 is SEHNR and CDR2 FQNEAQ (reference sequence). After removal of 4 bases from V and 5 bases from J, the junction contained 7 bases not matched to a gene. CDR3 protein: CASSSARLANEQYF. The DNA of the CDR3 is TGTGCCAGCAGCTCAGCCCGACTAGCGAACGAGCAGTACTTC.

This clonotype appeared many times. With the library built for alpha chains, this beta chain is off target and its frequency is not meaningful. The chain carries TRBV11-1 and TRBJ2-1; possible D gene TRBD2, 5 bases. The CDR3 sequence is 17 residues long. Germline V gene sequence: CDR1 SGHAT, CDR2 FQDESV (reference sequence). Trimming left V 4 bases short and J 2 bases short, with 18 bases between. The CDR3 here is CASSYQRSHLPYNEQFF. CDR3 nucleotide sequence: TGTGCCAGCAGCTATCAGCGGTCCCACCTTCCCTACAATGAGCAGTTCTTC.

The table lists this clonotype with many counts. This beta chain turned up in a library designed for alpha chains; as an off-target read, its abundance says little. This chain joins TRBV5-1 and TRBJ2-3, with 10 bases fitting TRBD2. The V gene's germline CDR1 is SGHRS and CDR2 YFSETQ. The CDR3 totals 15 residues. J lost 0 bases, V lost 5 bases, and 3 bases had no gene match. The CDR3 DNA is TGCGCCAGCAGGTCACTAGCGGGGAGCACAGATACGCAGTATTTT. Translating it yields CASRSLAGSTDTQYF.

This clonotype was recorded at least ten times. The junction departs from germline at one end; a sequencing error may be responsible. This beta chain is an off-target read within a library intended for alpha chains, so its frequency means little. The chain has TRBV4-1 and TRBJ1-2; no clear D gene. Germline V gene lookup returns CDR1 MGHRA and CDR2 YSYEKL. The CDR3 loop spans 14 amino acids. In nucleotides, the CDR3 is TGCGCCAGCAGCCAGGCACTTACTAATTATGGCTACACCTTC. Amino acids: CASSQALTNYGYTF.

This clonotype was counted a few times. Little can be read into the size of this beta chain, an off-target read in a library designed for alpha chains. The chain employs TRBV7-9 and TRBJ2-3; 8 bases are shared with TRBD2. With V trimmed by 5 bases and J by 4 bases, 5 bases remained unmatched. The length of the CDR3 is 14 residues. Germline V gives CDR1 SEHNR, CDR2 FQNEAQ (reference sequence). The CDR3 bases are TGTGCCAGCAGCCTTAGCGGGAAGGCAGATACGCAGTATTTT. It translates to CASSLSGKADTQYF.

This clonotype was recorded only once. This beta chain is an off-target read within a library intended for alpha chains, so its frequency means little. The chain has TRBV7-2 and TRBJ2-5; TRBD2 matches at 10 bases. Germline values: CDR1 SGHTA, CDR2 FQGNSA. The J segment lost 3 bases and the V segment lost 5 bases, leaving 12 bases of the junction unmatched. This CDR3 has 17 residues. Here the CDR3 reads CASSRGFTSGIKETQYF. The DNA for the CDR3 is TGTGCCAGCAGCCGAGGCTTTACTAGCGGGATTAAAGAGACCCAGTACTTC.

Remarks on this clonotype: Found in a library prepared for alpha chains, this beta chain is an off-target read, and its abundance has little meaning. The chain has TRBV5-1 and TRBJ2-7; D is possibly TRBD2 (6 bases). CDR1 and CDR2 from the germline V gene are SGHRS and YFSETQ. There are 12 residues in the CDR3. V lost 4 bases and J 9 bases, leaving 14 bases between the germline ends. DNA for the CDR3: TGCGCCAGCAGCATTGACGGGGAGGTGCAGTACTTC. Protein sequence: CASSIDGEVQYF.

This clonotype was recorded many times. Within a library made for alpha chains, this beta chain is off target, and its count is uninformative. J is TRBJ2-3 and V is TRBV19, with 11 bases lining up with TRBD2. This CDR3 contains 15 residues. Germline CDR1 is LNHDA and CDR2 is SQIVND (reference sequence). V lost 4 bases, J lost 3 bases, and 3 bases stayed unmatched. Written as DNA, the CDR3 is TGTGCCAGTAGTACAACTAGCGGGAGTACAGATACGCAGTATTTT. This codes for CASSTTSGSTDTQYF.

This clonotype was seen many times. Being off target in a library aimed at alpha chains, this beta chain has a size of little meaning. The chain joins TRBV27 to TRBJ2-1; maybe TRBD2 (5 bases). CDR1 MNHEY and CDR2 SMNVEV come from the germline V gene (reference sequence). CDR3 length: 13 amino acids. Trimming removed 1 base from V and 7 bases from J, with 8 bases in between. In nucleotides, the CDR3 is TGTGCCAGCAGTTTATTTAGGACTAATGAGCAGTTCTTC. Translation gives CASSLFRTNEQFF.

This clonotype was recorded a few times. Because this beta chain is a stray read in a library intended to capture alpha chains, its abundance should not be given much weight. The chain recombines TRBV27 with TRBJ2-1; 8 nucleotides match TRBD1. V shed 3 bases, J shed 1 base, and the junction held 11 bases outside the gene matches. This CDR3 is 18 amino acids long. CDR1 is MNHEY and CDR2 is SMNVEV in the germline V gene (reference sequence). The CDR3 sequence: CASSFNDRGAGSYNEQFF. The CDR3 DNA follows: TGTGCCAGCAGTTTCAACGACAGGGGAGCTGGGTCCTACAATGAGCAGTTCTTC.

This clonotype was seen a handful of times. This beta chain was picked up by a library intended for alpha chains and is off target, so its count carries little meaning. The CDR3 protein is CSAWTGGLGYTF. The CDR3, as DNA: TGCAGTGCGTGGACAGGTGGTCTTGGCTACACCTTC. The chain employs TRBV20-1 and TRBJ1-2, with 7 bases fitting TRBD1. CDR3 size: 12 residues. Germline V lookup: CDR1 DFQATT, CDR2 SNEGSKA (reference sequence). V shed 6 bases, J shed 7 bases, and the junction held 8 bases outside the gene matches.

By sample fraction, this clonotype is medium-sized (0.01 to 0.1%). As an off-target read in a library built for alpha chains, this beta chain has a frequency of little significance. The chain uses TRBV7-2 and TRBJ2-5; the match to TRBD1 covers 7 bases. J gave up 5 bases and V 6 bases, and 9 bases lay outside the gene matches. The CDR3 contains 14 residues. Germline assignment: CDR1 SGHTA and CDR2 FQGNSA. CDR3 residues: CASSYNRGPETQYF. The CDR3 DNA is TGTGCCAGCAGTTATAACAGGGGCCCTGAGACCCAGTACTTC.

By share, this clonotype counts as medium-sized. The library was designed around alpha chains, so this beta chain is a stray read whose abundance carries little weight. V usage is TRBV6-2 or TRBV6-3 and J usage is TRBJ2-7; 12 bases map to TRBD2. J was trimmed by 7 bases and V by 3 bases; bases with no gene match: 16. CDR3 size: 18 residues. Per germline, CDR1 MNHEY and CDR2 SVGEGT. CDR3 loop: CASSYPRNALAGGYEQYF. The CDR3 DNA sequence: TGTGCCAGCAGTTATCCGCGGAACGCACTAGCGGGAGGTTATGAGCAGTACTTC.

To note about this clonotype: As an off-target read in a library built for alpha chains, this beta chain has a frequency of little significance. This rearrangement joins TRBV5-1 to TRBJ2-2, with TRBD2 identical over 7 bases. This CDR3 comprises 16 residues. V gave up 2 bases and J gave up 2 bases; unmatched junction bases: 6. Germline loops: CDR1 SGHRS, CDR2 YFSETQ. The DNA for the CDR3 is TGCGCCAGCAGCTTTATAGCGGGTATAAACACCGGGGAGCTGTTTTTT. Translated: CASSFIAGINTGELFF.

This clonotype came up many times. This beta chain is a stray read from a library made for alpha chains; its abundance is not meaningful. The V and J genes are TRBV19 and TRBJ2-2; 9 positions match TRBD2. V was clipped by 1 base and J by 0 bases; unmatched bases: 6. This CDR3 region has 18 residues. Germline V gives CDR1 LNHDA, CDR2 SQIVND (reference sequence). CDR3 sequence: CASSIGGLATPNTGELFF. The DNA of the CDR3 is TGTGCCAGTAGTATAGGAGGACTAGCGACACCGAACACCGGGGAGCTGTTTTTT.

This clonotype is deemed medium-sized (0.01 to 0.1%). The library was built for alpha chains, so this beta chain is an off-target read and its size means little. The chain uses TRBV27 and TRBJ2-1, with TRBD1 matching 10 bases. Germline V gene lookup returns CDR1 MNHEY and CDR2 SMNVEV (reference sequence). This CDR3 has 15 amino acids. V lost 4 bases to trimming and J lost 6 bases; unmatched junction nucleotides: 6. CDR3 protein: CASSSRDRGFNEQFF. CDR3 nucleotide sequence: TGTGCCAGCAGTTCCCGGGACAGGGGTTTCAATGAGCAGTTCTTC.

This clonotype came up many times. Because this beta chain is a stray read in a library intended to capture alpha chains, its abundance should not be given much weight. V is TRBV28 and J is TRBJ2-5, with a weak D call TRBD2 (6 bases). V dropped 7 bases and J dropped 4 bases, with 10 bases sitting between them. The CDR3 consists of 12 residues. The germline V gene encodes CDR1 MDHEN and CDR2 SYDVKM. The CDR3 region has the DNA TGTGCCAGCACTCAGGGAGGAGAGACCCAGTACTTC. Translated: CASTQGGETQYF.

This clonotype was detected many times. This beta chain came through as a stray read in a library set up for alpha chains, and its size says little. The chain joins TRBV6-1 to TRBJ2-1, with 14 bases that match TRBD2. J was trimmed by 10 bases and V by 9 bases; bases with no gene match: 8. CDR3 length: 14 residues. The germline gives CDR1 MNHNS, CDR2 SASEGT. CDR3 in amino acids: CASYGTSGRWEQFF. Here the CDR3 DNA reads TGTGCCAGTTACGGGACTAGCGGGAGATGGGAGCAGTTCTTC.

This clonotype has ten or more counts. This beta chain came through as a stray read in a library set up for alpha chains, and its size says little. This chain joins TRBV9 and TRBJ2-7, with D hard to call. CDR1 SGDLS and CDR2 YYNGEE come from the germline V gene. Trimming removed 1 base at V and 5 bases at J, with 13 bases between. This CDR3 is 14 amino acids long. CDR3 residues: CASSVRPTEDEQYF. DNA of the CDR3: TGTGCCAGCAGCGTAAGACCCACCGAAGACGAGCAGTACTTC.

This clonotype is labeled as medium-sized. This beta chain came through as a stray read in a library set up for alpha chains, and its size says little. The chain links TRBV5-6 to TRBJ2-2, with 9 bases matching TRBD2. After removal of 10 bases from V and 3 bases from J, the junction contained 10 bases not matched to a gene. Germline CDR1 reads SGHDT; CDR2 reads YYEEEE. The CDR3 consists of 15 residues. The CDR3 nucleotides read TGTGCCTCCCGAGGGCTAGCGGGATACACCGGGGAGCTGTTTTTT. Translated: CASRGLAGYTGELFF. The variable domain in full, with the rest retrieved from reference TRBV5-6 and TRBJ2-2, is DAGVTQSPTHLIKTRGQQVTLRCSPKSGHDTVSWYQQALGQGPQFIFQYYEEEERQRGNFPDRFSGHQFPNYSSELNVNALLLGDSALYLCASRGLAGYTGELFFGEGSRLTVL.

This clonotype was picked up many times. Because the library targeted alpha chains, this beta chain is an off-target read whose size means little. The chain uses TRBV3-1 and TRBJ2-5, with D maybe TRBD2 (6 bases). This CDR3 spans 16 amino acids. The germline gives CDR1 LGHDT, CDR2 YNNKEL (reference sequence). The V end lost 2 bases, the J end lost 0 bases, and 13 bases lay between the germline ends. The CDR3 protein is CASSQPGGAYQETQYF. For the CDR3, the DNA is TGTGCCAGCAGCCAACCTGGCGGGGCCTACCAAGAGACCCAGTACTTC.